This TCR beta chain came from a study of response to subunit inactivated influenza vaccine. Study observations and caveats: A suggestion made by the authors is that each seasonal influenza vaccination recruits few new T cells.

A single record per CDR3 protein comes from TCRdb applying MiXCR to the RT-PCR reads. The sample lists 500,000 to 600,000 distinct CDR3 sequences; 10% to 15% were seen once. Germline-derived CDR1 and CDR2 are MNHEY and SVGAGI. CDR3 length: 11 amino acids. The V end was cut by 6 bases, the J end by 4 bases, with 4 bases between. Concerning this clonotype itself: Its antigen is unknown.

The sequences come from PBMCs from blood, collected roughly 6 weeks after vaccination. The chain joins TRBV6-5 to TRBJ1-3; D is undetermined. This TCR came from a man in his fifties or sixties who received an inactivated influenza vaccine. The CDR3 protein is CASRLGNTIYF. DNA for the CDR3: TGTGCCAGCAGATTAGGAAACACCATATATTTT.